Shown below are 4 T cell receptor beta chains from a single sample sequenced in a study of shared clonotypes between healthy human individuals. Sequencing was performed with immunoSEQ multiplex PCR; in TCRdb, only in-frame clones are kept and a portion is missing. The sample shows roughly 2 million clones, nearly 97% of them seen only once. Sequenced sample: naive CD4+ T cells sorted from blood. The sample's subset: CD45RA+ positively selected. The source of these receptors is a man aged 18 to 29 in good health.

The CDR3 region is CASGRSASTDTQYF. CDR3 in DNA: TGTGCCAGCGGTAGGAGCGCGAGCACAGATACGCAGTATTTT. The genes are TRBV6-1 and TRBJ2-3, with D uncertain. Germline lookup yields CDR1 MNHNS and CDR2 SASEGT. CDR3 size: 14 residues. V was trimmed by 8 bases and J by 0 bases, leaving 12 bases between them.

J is TRBJ2-7 and V is TRBV18; no reliable D call. Germline-derived CDR1 and CDR2 are KGHSH and LQKENI. V was pared by 5 bases and J by 2 bases, with 4 bases between. The CDR3 has 11 residues. The CDR3 region has the DNA TGTGCCAGCTCATCAGCCTACGAGCAGTACTTC. Translation: CASSSAYEQYF.

The rearrangement links TRBV11-3 to TRBJ1-5, with D uncertain. Trimming cost V 7 bases and J 0 bases, with 16 bases left between them. The CDR3 is 16 amino acids. CDR1 SGHNT and CDR2 YENEEA come from the germline V gene. In DNA, the CDR3 is TGTGCCAGCACCCGGGGTGCACTGTATAGCAATCAGCCCCAGCATTTT. As protein: CASTRGALYSNQPQHF.

The V call is TRBV18, the J call TRBJ2-3; D remains ambiguous. The CDR3 length is 14 residues. The germline V gene has CDR1 KGHSH and CDR2 LQKENI. V dropped 2 bases and J dropped 0 bases, with 6 bases sitting between them. Here the CDR3 DNA reads TGTGCCAGCTCACCATTTCCAAGCACAGATACGCAGTATTTT. Translating gives CASSPFPSTDTQYF.